The entry below describes one TCR beta chain. Antigen unknown. The data originate from a study of cytomegalovirus exposure and HLA in healthy donors. The PCR ran on 60 Vbeta and 13 Jbeta primers. The assay was immunoSEQ multiplex PCR, and TCRdb's table has in-frame clones only and misses some. The sample holds roughly 250,000 clones, approximately 85% seen once. Findings and caveats of the study: In a later analysis, across HLA loci, associated TCR counts were highest for DRB1, lowest for HLA-C. The authors excluded some V segments, including TRBV6-2 and TRBV6-3, as indistinguishable. Available immune exposure information covered CMV serostatus only. According to a later analysis, donors in an Asian-associated ancestry cluster reportedly had fewer N-insertions than the roughly 720-donor mean.

Germline V gene sequence: CDR1 GTSNPN, CDR2 SVGIG (reference sequence). The CDR3 contains 12 residues. J was trimmed by 2 bases and V by 6 bases; bases with no gene match: 2. Sequencing was done on a sample of PBMCs. V and J are TRBV30 and TRBJ2-7; 9 bases align to TRBD2. This clonotype was sampled from a woman in her forties in good health and CMV-seropositive. The CDR3 sequence: CACASGTYEQYF. The CDR3 region has the DNA TGTGCCTGCGCTAGCGGGACCTACGAGCAGTACTTC. Full variable domain (outside the CDR3, taken from reference TRBV30 and TRBJ2-7): SQTIHQWPATLVQPVGSPLSLECTVEGTSNPNLYWYRQAAGRGLQLLFYSVGIGQISSEVPQNLSASRPQDRQFILSSKKLLLSDSGFYLCACASGTYEQYFGPGTRLTVT.